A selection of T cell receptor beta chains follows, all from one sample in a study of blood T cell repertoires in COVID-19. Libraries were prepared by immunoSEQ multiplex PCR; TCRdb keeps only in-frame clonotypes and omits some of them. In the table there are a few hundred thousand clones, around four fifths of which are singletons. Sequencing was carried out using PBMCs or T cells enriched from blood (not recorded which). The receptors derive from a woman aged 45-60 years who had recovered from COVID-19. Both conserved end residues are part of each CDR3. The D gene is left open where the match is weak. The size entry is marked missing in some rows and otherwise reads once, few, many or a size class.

CDR3 DNA: TGTGCCAGCTCACCAAGGGCCGCGGGGGCAGGGGAGCAGCCCCAGCATTTT
CDR3 protein: CASSPRAAGAGEQPQHF
D gene: .
V gene: TRBV18
J gene: TRBJ1-5
clone size: .

CDR3 DNA: TGTGCCAGCAGCGTAGACAGGGGAAGCACTGAAGCTTTCTTT
CDR3 protein: CASSVDRGSTEAFF
D gene: TRBD1
V gene: TRBV7-2
J gene: TRBJ1-1
clone size: .

CDR3 DNA: TGTGCCAGCAGTTACCCCGGGACAGGGAATCCCACCGGGGAGCTGTTTTTT
CDR3 protein: CASSYPGTGNPTGELFF
D gene: TRBD1
V gene: TRBV6-2/TRBV6-3
J gene: TRBJ2-2
clone size: few

CDR3 DNA: TGTGCCAGCAGCCGGTATGGGGACAGGCCCCAGACGTCCCAAGAGACCCAGTACTTC
CDR3 protein: CASSRYGDRPQTSQETQYF
D gene: TRBD1
V gene: TRBV2
J gene: TRBJ2-5
clone size: .

CDR3 DNA: TGTGCCAGCAGCCAAAGGCTAGCGGTTAGCTCCTACAATGAGCAGTTCTTC
CDR3 protein: CASSQRLAVSSYNEQFF
D gene: TRBD2
V gene: TRBV4-2
J gene: TRBJ2-1
clone size: .

CDR3 DNA: TGTGCCAGCAGCTTAGTGGGACAGGGGGTGGATGAGCAGTTCTTC
CDR3 protein: CASSLVGQGVDEQFF
D gene: TRBD1
V gene: TRBV7-2
J gene: TRBJ2-1
clone size: .

CDR3 DNA: TGTGCCACCACCCGAGAGGCTAGGGGCACTGAAGCTTTCTTT
CDR3 protein: CATTREARGTEAFF
D gene: .
V gene: TRBV15
J gene: TRBJ1-1
clone size: .

CDR3 DNA: TGCGCCAGCAGCCAAGGGGGGGATGGAGGGACAGGACGCTATGGCTACACCTTC
CDR3 protein: CASSQGGDGGTGRYGYTF
D gene: TRBD1
V gene: TRBV4-3
J gene: TRBJ1-2
clone size: .

CDR3 DNA: TGTGCCTGGAGTCCCGACAGTCTCATAGGATTAAGCAATCAGCCCCAGCATTTT
CDR3 protein: CAWSPDSLIGLSNQPQHF
D gene: .
V gene: TRBV30
J gene: TRBJ1-5
clone size: .

CDR3 DNA: TGCGCCAGCAGCTTGCAGGGAACTGGCTACACCTTC
CDR3 protein: CASSLQGTGYTF
D gene: .
V gene: TRBV5-1
J gene: TRBJ1-2
clone size: .

CDR3 DNA: TGTGCTAGTGGAGTCGGTTCAAACAATGAGCAGTTCTTC
CDR3 protein: CASGVGSNNEQFF
D gene: .
V gene: TRBV12-5
J gene: TRBJ2-1
clone size: .

CDR3 DNA: TGTGCCAGCAGAGAGGGACAGGGGGCTGCAGGAAACACCATATATTTT
CDR3 protein: CASREGQGAAGNTIYF
D gene: TRBD1
V gene: TRBV5-4
J gene: TRBJ1-3
clone size: few

CDR3 DNA: TGTGCCAGCAGCTTACCTGGACAGGGAGCTAACTATGGCTACACCTTC
CDR3 protein: CASSLPGQGANYGYTF
D gene: TRBD1
V gene: TRBV5-6
J gene: TRBJ1-2
clone size: .

CDR3 DNA: TGTGCCTGGAAAAACAGGGTTCTTAAAAACACCATATATTTT
CDR3 protein: CAWKNRVLKNTIYF
D gene: .
V gene: TRBV30
J gene: TRBJ1-3
clone size: .

CDR3 DNA: TGTGCCAGCAGCTTTGACAGGGCTTCTGGCGAGCAGTACTTC
CDR3 protein: CASSFDRASGEQYF
D gene: TRBD1
V gene: TRBV7-2
J gene: TRBJ2-7
clone size: once

CDR3 DNA: TGTGCCAGCAGCTTGATTCGGGGGGCCGGCTACGAGCAGTACTTC
CDR3 protein: CASSLIRGAGYEQYF
D gene: .
V gene: TRBV5-6
J gene: TRBJ2-7
clone size: .

CDR3 DNA: TGTGCCAGCAGCCCGACAGGCCCCGGGGAGCTGTTTTTT
CDR3 protein: CASSPTGPGELFF
D gene: .
V gene: TRBV7-3
J gene: TRBJ2-2
clone size: .

CDR3 DNA: TGTGCCAGCAGCTTACGCTGGGGCGATAGCACAGATACGCAGTATTTT
CDR3 protein: CASSLRWGDSTDTQYF
D gene: .
V gene: TRBV7-9
J gene: TRBJ2-3
clone size: .

CDR3 DNA: TGTGCCAGCAGTTTATCGGGAGGGGAGACCCAGTACTTC
CDR3 protein: CASSLSGGETQYF
D gene: TRBD2
V gene: TRBV27
J gene: TRBJ2-5
clone size: .

CDR3 DNA: TGTGCCAGCAGCCATGGACAGGGTAGGGAGCAGTTCTTC
CDR3 protein: CASSHGQGREQFF
D gene: TRBD1
V gene: TRBV2
J gene: TRBJ2-1
clone size: few

CDR3 DNA: TGTGCCAGCAGCCCCCGGGGTTTCATCAGCTACACCTTC
CDR3 protein: CASSPRGFISYTF
D gene: .
V gene: TRBV9
J gene: TRBJ1-2
clone size: .

CDR3 DNA: TGCGCCAGCAGGGAGCCGACCTACAATGAGCAGTTCTTC
CDR3 protein: CASREPTYNEQFF
D gene: .
V gene: TRBV5-1
J gene: TRBJ2-1
clone size: once

CDR3 DNA: TGTGCCTGGCTTAGCGGGAGTCGCGCTACGCAGTATTTT
CDR3 protein: CAWLSGSRATQYF
D gene: TRBD2
V gene: TRBV30
J gene: TRBJ2-3
clone size: once

CDR3 DNA: TGTGCCAGCAGCTTGGGACTCCTGAACGCTGAAGCTTTCTTT
CDR3 protein: CASSLGLLNAEAFF
D gene: .
V gene: TRBV7-2
J gene: TRBJ1-1
clone size: .